Each of the 20 T cell receptor beta chains below was sequenced from the same sample in a study of blood T cell repertoires in COVID-19. Sequencing was performed with immunoSEQ multiplex PCR; in TCRdb, only in-frame clones are kept and a portion is missing. Seen here are around 620,000 clones, approximately 90% observed once, and the top ten hold about 0.24%. The sequenced material came from peripheral blood. These receptors were obtained from a young woman with acute or convalescent COVID-19.

This clone showed up just once. The chain is built from TRBV9 and TRBJ1-1; 7 nucleotides agree with TRBD1. V was pared by 0 bases and J by 3 bases, with 8 bases of the junction left unmatched. Germline lookup yields CDR1 SGDLS and CDR2 YYNGEE. This CDR3 has 16 amino acids. CDR3 loop: CASSVVGRGVDTEAFF. CDR3 nucleotide sequence: TGTGCCAGCAGCGTAGTGGGCAGGGGGGTGGACACTGAAGCTTTCTTT.

On this clone: In the same sample, other DNA sequences code for this CDR3. This chain uses TRBV3-1 (or the pseudogene TRBV3-2) with TRBJ2-7, with D uncertain. This CDR3 has 13 amino acids. V was cut by 0 bases and J by 4 bases, with 7 bases left in between. Germline CDR1 reads LGHDT; CDR2 reads YNNKEL (reference sequence). Here the CDR3 reads CASSQDPRYEQYF. DNA of the CDR3: TGTGCCAGCAGCCAAGACCCCCGGTACGAGCAGTACTTC.

V gene TRBV4-3 combines with J gene TRBJ1-1; D uncertain. Trimming removed 0 bases from V and 1 base from J, with 9 bases in between. Germline V gene data show CDR1 as LGHNA and CDR2 as YSLEER. CDR3 length: 15 residues. DNA of the CDR3: TGCGCCAGCAGCCAAGATAGAGGCTCGAACACTGAAGCTTTCTTT. This encodes CASSQDRGSNTEAFF.

The V gene is TRBV6-5, the J gene TRBJ1-4; D is unresolved. The germline gives CDR1 MNHEY, CDR2 SVGAGI. Deletions cut 5 bases from V and 4 bases from J, with 11 bases between. The CDR3 totals 14 residues. CDR3 DNA: TGTGCCAGCAGTCCCAGTGGGCGTAATGAAAAACTGTTTTTT. The encoded protein is CASSPSGRNEKLFF.

The V gene is TRBV4-3, the J gene TRBJ2-3, with 14 bases matching TRBD2. CDR1 is LGHNA and CDR2 is YSLEER in the germline V gene. The CDR3 runs to 17 residues. The ends lost 2 bases at V and 4 bases at J; junction bases unmatched: 5. CDR3: CASSQRGLAGVADTQYF. In nucleotides, the CDR3 is TGCGCCAGCAGCCAAAGGGGACTAGCGGGGGTGGCAGATACGCAGTATTTT.

The V gene is TRBV19, the J gene TRBJ1-3; tentative D call: TRBD1 (5 bases). V was trimmed by 2 bases and J by 5 bases, leaving 10 bases between them. The CDR3 has 14 residues. In germline, CDR1 is LNHDA, CDR2 SQIVND (reference sequence). This CDR3 is CASSIRTYRNTIYF. CDR3 nucleotides: TGTGCCAGTAGTATAAGGACATACCGAAACACCATATATTTT.

The chain recombines TRBV7-8 with TRBJ1-2, with D possibly TRBD1 on 6 matching bases. This CDR3 spans 13 amino acids. The germline V gene has CDR1 SGHVS and CDR2 FQNEAQ. V was cut by 3 bases and J by 6 bases, with 11 bases left in between. The CDR3 region has the DNA TGTGCCAGCAGCTTTTCACAGGGAAATGGCTACACCTTC. This sequence encodes CASSFSQGNGYTF.

The chain combines TRBV6-5 with TRBJ1-2; TRBD1 aligns across 7 bases. Trimming took 6 bases from V and 8 from J; bases not matched to a gene: 6. This CDR3 is 12 amino acids long. Germline V gene lookup returns CDR1 MNHEY and CDR2 SVGAGI. CDR3 in amino acids: CASSPDRWGYTF. DNA for the CDR3: TGTGCCAGCAGCCCGGACAGGTGGGGCTACACCTTC.

This chain connects TRBV5-6 to TRBJ1-2; tentatively, D is TRBD1 (6 bases). Germline CDR1 is SGHDT and CDR2 is YYEEEE. V dropped 0 bases and J dropped 4 bases, with 10 bases sitting between them. This CDR3 contains 14 residues. The CDR3 DNA sequence: TGTGCCAGCAGCTTGGCGCAGGGGTCCTATGGCTACACCTTC. This encodes CASSLAQGSYGYTF.

The V and J genes are TRBV2 and TRBJ1-5, with D maybe TRBD1 (6 bases). This CDR3 comprises 15 residues. CDR1 is SNHLY and CDR2 is FYNNEI in the germline V gene. V was trimmed by 2 bases and J by 1 base, leaving 9 bases between them. In nucleotides, the CDR3 is TGTGCCAGCAGTGAATCAGGGGCAAGCAATCAGCCCCAGCATTTT. It codes for CASSESGASNQPQHF.

The genes are TRBV29-1 and TRBJ1-2; no firm D call. V was pared by 4 bases and J by 4 bases, with 10 bases between. From germline, CDR1 is SQVTM and CDR2 ANQGSEA. This CDR3 is built from 12 residues. The CDR3 region is CSVVGGVYGYTF. CDR3 bases: TGCAGCGTTGTAGGTGGAGTCTATGGCTACACCTTC.

This clone was counted a single time. V usage is TRBV15 and J usage is TRBJ2-7, with TRBD1 as a possible D gene (6 bases). The V gene lost 5 bases and the J gene lost 5 bases, with 22 bases spanning the gap. Germline V gives CDR1 LNHNV, CDR2 YYDKDF (reference sequence). This CDR3 has 16 amino acids. In nucleotides, the CDR3 is TGTGCCACCAGCTCCCTTTTCACAGGGAACAGAGACGAGCAGTACTTC. Its protein is CATSSLFTGNRDEQYF.

This chain uses TRBV29-1 with TRBJ2-3; D is perhaps TRBD2 (5 bases). V lost 1 base to trimming and J lost 3 bases, with 8 bases between them. Germline V gene lookup returns CDR1 SQVTM and CDR2 ANQGSEA. This CDR3 spans 13 amino acids. In DNA form, the CDR3 reads TGCAGCGTTGAAGGGCGGGTAACAGATACGCAGTATTTT. Translating it yields CSVEGRVTDTQYF.

The V call is TRBV7-3, the J call TRBJ2-1; 10 bases are a match to TRBD1. Trimming at V came to 3 bases and at J to 4 bases, leaving 3 bases not matched to a gene. Germline-derived CDR1 and CDR2 are SGHTA and FQGTGA. This CDR3 is built from 15 residues. CDR3 in DNA: TGTGCCAGCAGCTTTGGACAGGGGGAGTACAATGAGCAGTTCTTC. It codes for CASSFGQGEYNEQFF.

Here the CDR3 reads CASSSPGGYTF. In DNA, the CDR3 is TGTGCCAGCAGCTCTCCGGGAGGCTACACCTTC. V usage is TRBV11-2 and J usage is TRBJ1-2, with unresolved D. Trimming cost V 4 bases and J 8 bases, with 8 bases left between them. CDR3 size: 11 residues. Per the germline V gene, CDR1 is SGHAT and CDR2 is FQNNGV.

In DNA form, the CDR3 reads TGTGCCAGCAGCTTCCTCAGGGAATACAATCAGCCCCAGCATTTT. Translating it yields CASSFLREYNQPQHF. The chain links TRBV7-2 to TRBJ1-5; possible D gene TRBD1, 5 bases. In germline, CDR1 is SGHTA, CDR2 FQGNSA. This CDR3 has 15 amino acids. V lost 3 bases and J 3 bases, leaving 12 bases between the germline ends.

The chain's CDR3 is CASSVQGTPTDEAFF. CDR3 sequence (DNA): TGTGCCAGCAGCGTGCAGGGAACCCCAACTGATGAAGCTTTCTTT. The J gene is TRBJ1-1, the V gene TRBV9, with D maybe TRBD1 (5 bases). Germline V lookup: CDR1 SGDLS, CDR2 YYNGEE. This CDR3 spans 15 amino acids. Trimming removed 2 bases from V and 7 bases from J, with 18 bases in between.

This clone was found a few times. The chain links TRBV5-5 to TRBJ1-6, with D uncertain. The CDR3 runs to 14 residues. CDR1 and CDR2 (germline): SGHKS, YYEKEE (reference sequence). Trimming took 4 bases from V and 7 from J, leaving 12 bases between them. As DNA, the CDR3 is TGTGCCAGCAGCGGGAGTTTAGGGAATTCACCCCTCCACTTT. Residues: CASSGSLGNSPLHF.

V gene TRBV19 combines with J gene TRBJ1-5, with TRBD1 as a possible D gene (6 bases). Per the germline V gene, CDR1 is LNHDA and CDR2 is SQIVND (reference sequence). V lost 6 bases and J 0 bases, leaving 12 bases between the germline ends. This CDR3 spans 15 amino acids. The CDR3 protein is CASSPGQFSNQPQHF. For the CDR3, the DNA is TGTGCCAGTAGCCCCGGACAGTTTAGCAATCAGCCCCAGCATTTT.

The chain employs TRBV7-3 and TRBJ2-3; 12 nucleotides align to TRBD2. Germline V CDR1 and CDR2: SGHTA, FQGTGA. CDR3 length equals 15 residues. The V segment lost 4 bases and the J segment 4 bases; nucleotides outside the gene matches: 3. CDR3 nucleotides: TGTGCCAGCAGCTCTAGCGGGGGGGCCGCAGATACGCAGTATTTT. Translated: CASSSSGGAADTQYF.